This T cell receptor (beta chain) emerged from a study of blood T cells in healthy people across ages. Broader study findings: While age rose, TCR beta diversity per million T cells dropped in a roughly linear way. Conclusively comparing naive with antigen-experienced cells was impossible with unsorted PBMCs.

The second PCR ran roughly 6 to 11 cycles with a sample-barcoded 5' primer and J-beta primers. TCRdb reprocessed the 5' RACE reads with MiXCR, giving one entry per CDR3 protein. The repertoire includes fewer than 1.5 million distinct CDR3 sequences, around 42% of them detected once, and roughly 7.7% sits in the top ten. Trimming took 2 bases from V and 8 from J, leaving 9 bases between them. The CDR3 covers 12 residues. The germline gives CDR1 MNHEY, CDR2 SVGAGI. This clonotype was observed a single time. Its antigen is unidentified. Source material: blood. The receptor's source is a woman in her late teens or twenties in good health. The chain combines TRBV6-5 with TRBJ1-2, with a weak D call TRBD1 (5 bases). The CDR3 here is CASSYRGGGYTF. For the CDR3, the DNA is TGTGCCAGCAGTTACCGGGGGGGAGGCTACACCTTC.